These T cell receptor beta chains were read from a single sample in a study of cytomegalovirus exposure and HLA in healthy donors. The protocol was immunoSEQ multiplex PCR, while the TCRdb copy is restricted to in-frame clones and leaves out a portion. The repertoire has under 200,000 clones, approximately 85% of them found once; the top ten carry about 9.3%. Sequenced: PBMCs. The receptors come from a man younger than 35 in good health and CMV-seropositive. Each CDR3 is given with its conserved first and last residue. D genes are given only for firm matches. Expanded clones are given a class, and other clones once, few, many or no size at all.

abundance	d_gene	v_gene	j_gene	CDR3nt	CDR3aa
.	.	TRBV2	TRBJ1-6	TGTGCCAGCAGTGAGCACTTCCCACCCCTCCACTTT	CASSEHFPPLHF
.	.	TRBV6-5	TRBJ2-3	TGTGCCAGCACCTCCTCGAGCACAGATACGCAGTATTTT	CASTSSSTDTQYF
.	TRBD1	TRBV6-5	TRBJ2-5	TGTGCCAGCAGCTCCGACAGGGTGTCCGAGACCCAGTACTTC	CASSSDRVSETQYF
.	TRBD1	TRBV6-1	TRBJ2-5	TGTGCCAGCAGCTTGGACAGGGCATTGGGAGAGACCCAGTACTTC	CASSLDRALGETQYF
.	TRBD2	TRBV11-1	TRBJ2-1	TGTGCCAGCAGCCTAGCGGGTCCTGGCGGCATATTGAGTAATGAGCAGTTCTTC	CASSLAGPGGILSNEQFF
.	.	TRBV6-5	TRBJ1-2	TGTGCCAGTTGCAGGGTGGGGTATGGCTACACCTTC	CASCRVGYGYTF
.	TRBD2	TRBV5-6	TRBJ2-7	TGTGCCAGCAGCCCGGGAACTAGCGGGGGTCCCCGTCCCTACGAGCAGTACTTC	CASSPGTSGGPRPYEQYF
.	.	TRBV5-1	TRBJ1-1	TGCGCCAGCAGCGCCACAGGAATGAACACTGAAGCTTTCTTT	CASSATGMNTEAFF
.	.	TRBV7-2	TRBJ2-2	TGTGCCAGCAGCTTCCAGGCGCTGAACACCGGGGAGCTGTTTTTT	CASSFQALNTGELFF
.	.	TRBV18	TRBJ1-1	TGTGCCAGCTCACTCCGGGGGGGCTTGAACACTGAAGCTTTCTTT	CASSLRGGLNTEAFF
.	TRBD1	TRBV9	TRBJ1-6	TGTGCCAGCAGTGCAGGGGGCTCTTATTCACCCCTCCACTTT	CASSAGGSYSPLHF
.	.	TRBV5-4	TRBJ2-1	TGTGCCAGCAGCGCACAGGGGGGGGACAATGAGCAGTTCTTC	CASSAQGGDNEQFF
.	.	TRBV19	TRBJ2-7	TGTGCCAGTGCCGAGGCACACGGGTTCCCCTACGAGCAGTACTTC	CASAEAHGFPYEQYF
.	TRBD1	TRBV6-5	TRBJ2-1	TGTGCCAGCAGTTTGGGGACAGCTTCCTTCGGGCAGTTCTTC	CASSLGTASFGQFF
few	.	TRBV5-1	TRBJ2-3	TGCGCCAGCAGCTTGCAGGGGAGAGCTACAGATACGCAGTATTTT	CASSLQGRATDTQYF
.	TRBD1	TRBV4-3	TRBJ1-4	TGCGCCAGCAGCCTACACAGCAGAGGTACAGGGGGCTTTGGTAATGAAAAACTGTTTTTT	CASSLHSRGTGGFGNEKLFF
.	.	TRBV27	TRBJ2-5	TGTGCCAGCAGTTCCCGAGGGTCCCAAGAGACCCAGTACTTC	CASSSRGSQETQYF
few	.	TRBV5-8	TRBJ1-3	TGTGCCAGCAGCTTACAGGGCCGAGGAAACACCATATATTTT	CASSLQGRGNTIYF
.	.	TRBV9	TRBJ1-2	TGTGCCAGCAGCAAAGCGACAGGTCTCTCAACAGGCTACACCTTC	CASSKATGLSTGYTF
few	TRBD1	TRBV5-5	TRBJ2-7	TGTGCCAGCAGCTTGGACAGGGGAAGGTACTTC	CASSLDRGRYF
.	TRBD2	TRBV7-2	TRBJ2-7	TGTGCCAGCAGCCACGGACTAGCGGGGGGCCTAACCTACGAGCAGTACTTC	CASSHGLAGGLTYEQYF
.	.	TRBV7-8	TRBJ1-4	TGTGCCAGCAGCTTAGCCCGGGCAACTAATGAAAAACTGTTTTTT	CASSLARATNEKLFF